This TCR beta chain was sequenced during a study of cytotoxic CD8 clonotypes in ibrutinib-treated CLL. Only in-frame clones appear in the TCRdb table, and some are missing; sequencing was by immunoSEQ multiplex PCR. Among hundreds of thousands of clones listed, 70% were seen once. The CDR3 is made up of 11 amino acids. Germline CDR1 MNHNY, CDR2 SVGAGI (reference sequence). V was shortened by 7 bases and J by 4 bases, with 7 bases between the two germline ends. This clonotype was obtained from a human donor with chronic lymphocytic leukemia. Here the sequenced sample was PBMCs, taken after 24 months of ibrutinib treatment. The chain links TRBV6-6 to TRBJ2-5, with D unclear. The CDR3 reads CASNKAETQYF. Written as DNA, the CDR3 is TGTGCCAGCAACAAGGCAGAGACCCAGTACTTC.